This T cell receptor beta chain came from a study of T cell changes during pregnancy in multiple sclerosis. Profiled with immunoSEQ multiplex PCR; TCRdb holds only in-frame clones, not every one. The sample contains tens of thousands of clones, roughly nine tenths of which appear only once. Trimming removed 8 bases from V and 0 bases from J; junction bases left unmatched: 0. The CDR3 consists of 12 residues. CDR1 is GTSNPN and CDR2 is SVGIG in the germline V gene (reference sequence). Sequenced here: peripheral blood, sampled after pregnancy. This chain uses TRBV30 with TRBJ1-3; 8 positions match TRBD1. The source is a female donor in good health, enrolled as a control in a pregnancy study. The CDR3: CAGQGSGNTIYF. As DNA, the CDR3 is TGTGCCGGACAGGGCTCTGGAAACACCATATATTTT.